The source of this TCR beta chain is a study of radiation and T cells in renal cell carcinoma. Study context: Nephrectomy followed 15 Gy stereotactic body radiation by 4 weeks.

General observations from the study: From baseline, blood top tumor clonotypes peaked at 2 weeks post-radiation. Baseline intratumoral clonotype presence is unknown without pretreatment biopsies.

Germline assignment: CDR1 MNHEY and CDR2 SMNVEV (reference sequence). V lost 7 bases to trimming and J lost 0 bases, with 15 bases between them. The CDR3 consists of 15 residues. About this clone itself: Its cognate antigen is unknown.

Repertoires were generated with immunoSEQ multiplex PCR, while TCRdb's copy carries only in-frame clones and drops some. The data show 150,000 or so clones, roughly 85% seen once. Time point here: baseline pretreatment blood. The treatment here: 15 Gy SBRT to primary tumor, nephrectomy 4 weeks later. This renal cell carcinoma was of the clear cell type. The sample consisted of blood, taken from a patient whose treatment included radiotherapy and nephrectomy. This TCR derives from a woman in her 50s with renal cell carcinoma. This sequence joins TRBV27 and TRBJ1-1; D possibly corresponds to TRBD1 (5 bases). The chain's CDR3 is CASTISGAMNTEAFF. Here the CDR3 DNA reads TGTGCCAGCACCATCAGCGGGGCGATGAACACTGAAGCTTTCTTT.